These T cell receptor beta chains were read from a single sample in a study of cytomegalovirus exposure and HLA in healthy donors. Produced via immunoSEQ multiplex PCR; TCRdb's table is partial and in-frame only. The data show 150,000 to 200,000 clones, with approximately 82% seen just once and 0.95% to 1.5% held by the top ten. The sample comprised PBMCs. Every receptor here comes from a girl aged 2 to 9 in good health and CMV-seropositive. Both conserved end residues are part of each CDR3. The D gene is left open where the match is weak. Not all rows give a size; the values are once, few, many and, for expanded clones, a class.

v_gene,d_gene,abundance,j_gene,CDR3aa,CDR3nt
TRBV27,-,-,TRBJ1-2,CASSLSKGYYGYTF,TGTGCCAGCAGTTTATCAAAGGGGTACTATGGCTACACCTTC
TRBV7-2,-,-,TRBJ2-7,CASSLEPRAYEQYF,TGTGCCAGCAGCTTAGAACCACGAGCCTACGAGCAGTACTTC
TRBV6-1,-,-,TRBJ1-3,CASSAEYSGNTIYF,TGTGCCAGCAGTGCGGAGTACTCTGGAAACACCATATATTTT
TRBV6-5,-,few,TRBJ1-1,CASMGSAGGLYAFF,TGTGCCAGCATGGGGTCCGCGGGGGGCTTGTACGCTTTCTTT
TRBV29-1,-,-,TRBJ1-5,CSVAEAGGNQPQHF,TGCAGCGTAGCAGAAGCGGGGGGCAATCAGCCCCAGCATTTT
TRBV12-5,-,-,TRBJ1-2,CASALVMRGEYRIGYTF,TGTGCTAGTGCCTTGGTAATGCGGGGGGAGTACCGGATTGGCTACACCTTC
TRBV27,TRBD2,-,TRBJ2-7,CASSLPGGRIGEQYF,TGTGCCAGCAGTTTACCTGGCGGGAGGATAGGCGAGCAGTACTTC
TRBV5-1,-,few,TRBJ2-3,CASSLTGSTDTQYF,TGCGCCAGCAGTCTGACGGGTAGCACAGATACGCAGTATTTT
TRBV6-6,TRBD1,few,TRBJ1-2,CASRPGQGSYGYTF,TGTGCCAGCAGACCCGGACAGGGGAGCTATGGCTACACCTTC
TRBV19,TRBD1,-,TRBJ2-7,CASSTADRSFYEQYF,TGTGCCAGTAGTACCGCGGACAGGTCCTTCTACGAGCAGTACTTC
TRBV6-5,TRBD1,-,TRBJ2-1,CASSSNDRAANEQFF,TGTGCCAGCAGTTCCAATGACAGGGCTGCAAATGAGCAGTTCTTC
TRBV11-2,-,once,TRBJ1-1,CASSPTGGGVNTEAFF,TGTGCCAGCAGCCCCACGGGGGGGGGCGTGAACACTGAAGCTTTCTTT
TRBV5-1,TRBD2,-,TRBJ2-3,CASSLGTSGETDTQYF,TGCGCCAGCAGCTTAGGGACTAGCGGGGAAACAGATACGCAGTATTTT
TRBV4-1,-,-,TRBJ2-7,CASSQDRTTTYEQYF,TGCGCCAGCAGCCAAGATCGGACAACGACCTACGAGCAGTACTTC
TRBV2,TRBD1,-,TRBJ1-3,CASIAGQGMNTIYF,TGTGCCAGCATTGCGGGACAGGGGATGAACACCATATATTTT
TRBV14,-,-,TRBJ1-1,CASSQVGVIRMNTEAFF,TGTGCCAGCAGCCAAGTAGGGGTTATTAGGATGAACACTGAAGCTTTCTTT
TRBV5-4,-,-,TRBJ2-7,CASSETGVEYEQYF,TGTGCCAGCAGCGAGACAGGAGTAGAATACGAGCAGTACTTC
TRBV19,TRBD2,-,TRBJ2-1,CASSRILAGGLFF,TGTGCCAGTAGCCGAATACTAGCGGGAGGTCTGTTCTTC
TRBV10-2,TRBD1,-,TRBJ1-1,CASRDGTDEAFF,TGCGCCAGCAGGGATGGGACAGATGAAGCTTTCTTT
TRBV4-1,-,few,TRBJ1-6,CASSQGHSPLHF,TGCGCCAGCAGCCAAGGGCATTCACCCCTCCACTTT
TRBV5-1,TRBD2,-,TRBJ2-1,CASSSRSGGANEQFF,TGCGCCAGCAGCTCAAGAAGCGGGGGGGCCAATGAGCAGTTCTTC